Below are 14 T cell receptor beta chains sequenced from a single sample in a study of blood T cell repertoires in COVID-19. TCRdb's copy holds only in-frame clones and misses some; the assay was immunoSEQ multiplex PCR. The sample carries roughly 200,000 clones, 82% recorded once. What was sequenced was peripheral blood. These receptor sequences come from a woman of 80 years or more with COVID-19, enrolled during active disease.

V and J are TRBV14 and TRBJ1-4, with 10 nucleotides matching TRBD1. The CDR3 consists of 16 residues. In germline, CDR1 is SGHDN, CDR2 FVKESK. V lost 1 base, J lost 7 bases, and 6 bases stayed unmatched. CDR3 nucleotide sequence: TGTGCCAGCAGCCAAGGTTCGACAGGGGGCGGTGAAAAACTGTTTTTT. Amino acid sequence: CASSQGSTGGGEKLFF.

This chain links TRBV3-1 (or the pseudogene TRBV3-2) with TRBJ1-2; 7 positions match TRBD1. With 1 base clipped from V and 5 bases from J, the junction kept 10 bases outside the gene matches. CDR1 and CDR2 from the germline V gene are LGHDT and YNNKEL (reference sequence). This CDR3 region has 16 residues. CDR3 amino acids: CASSQAGQVLTYGYTF. CDR3 nucleotide sequence: TGTGCCAGCAGCCAAGCCGGACAGGTCTTGACGTATGGCTACACCTTC.

CDR3 sequence (DNA): TGTGCCAGTCGAATCCCCGGGACAGGGCTCTACGAGCAGTACTTC. It codes for CASRIPGTGLYEQYF. The gene calls are TRBV6-4 and TRBJ2-7; TRBD1 aligns across 9 bases. In germline, CDR1 is MRHNA, CDR2 SNTAGT. This CDR3 has 15 amino acids. Unmatched junction bases numbered 12, after V lost 9 bases and J lost 3 bases.

This clone has just a few counts. The chain has TRBV5-6 and TRBJ1-1; D is uncertain. Germline V gives CDR1 SGHDT, CDR2 YYEEEE. With 2 bases removed from V and 0 bases from J, the gap between germline ends came to 14 bases. The CDR3 loop spans 16 amino acids. In DNA, the CDR3 is TGTGCCAGCAGCTTTGAGTTGGCCGGAGTGAACACTGAAGCTTTCTTT. Protein sequence: CASSFELAGVNTEAFF.

This clone has only a few counts. The chain combines TRBV27 with TRBJ2-7; 8 positions agree with TRBD1. Germline CDR1 MNHEY, CDR2 SMNVEV (reference sequence). CDR3 length: 13 amino acids. After removal of 7 bases from V and 1 base from J, the junction contained 3 bases not matched to a gene. The CDR3 DNA reads as TGTGCCAGCAAGAGGACAGGGTCCTACGAGCAGTACTTC. Translated, it gives CASKRTGSYEQYF.

The chain couples TRBV6-5 to TRBJ1-6; perhaps TRBD1 as D (5 bases). CDR3 length: 15 amino acids. Trimming took 7 bases from V and 5 from J, leaving 15 bases between them. Germline CDR1 reads MNHEY; CDR2 reads SVGAGI. CDR3 residues: CASTQTRGNNSPLHF. Here the CDR3 DNA reads TGTGCCAGCACTCAAACGCGGGGCAATAATTCACCCCTCCACTTT.

The V gene is TRBV30, the J gene TRBJ2-7; D is unclear. V lost 2 bases and J 7 bases, leaving 9 bases between the germline ends. CDR3 length: 11 residues. Per the germline V gene, CDR1 is GTSNPN and CDR2 is SVGIG (reference sequence). The CDR3 region has the DNA TGTGCCTGGAGTAAAACTCGGGAGCAGTACTTC. Protein: CAWSKTREQYF.

This rearrangement joins TRBV7-9 to TRBJ1-1; 8 bases fit TRBD1. The germline V gene has CDR1 SEHNR and CDR2 FQNEAQ (reference sequence). J was trimmed by 6 bases and V by 5 bases; bases with no gene match: 11. CDR3 length: 15 amino acids. The CDR3, as DNA: TGTGCCAGCAGCCCACGACAGGGGAATAGAGCTGAAGCTTTCTTT. Translated: CASSPRQGNRAEAFF.

V is TRBV7-2 and J is TRBJ1-1, with 7 bases aligning to TRBD1. With V trimmed by 3 bases and J by 6 bases, 7 bases remained unmatched. Germline CDR1 reads SGHTA; CDR2 reads FQGNSA. CDR3 length: 14 amino acids. CDR3 in amino acids: CASSLTGSRSEAFF. The CDR3 region has the DNA TGTGCCAGCAGCTTGACAGGGTCTCGGTCTGAAGCTTTCTTT.

This clone was counted a few times. The chain joins TRBV10-3 to TRBJ2-7; a possible D gene is TRBD1 (6 bases). CDR3 size: 11 residues. The V end lost 11 bases, the J end lost 3 bases, and 11 bases lay between the germline ends. CDR1 is ENHRY, CDR2 SYGVKD, per germline. The CDR3 DNA reads as TGTGCCTCCGGACAGATCTACGAGCAGTACTTC. Translated: CASGQIYEQYF.

This clone appeared once. The rearrangement links TRBV11-3 to TRBJ2-2; 7 nucleotides line up with TRBD2. The CDR3 sequence is 16 residues long. Germline V gene data show CDR1 as SGHNT and CDR2 as YENEEA. The V segment lost 5 bases and the J segment 0 bases; nucleotides outside the gene matches: 6. DNA for the CDR3: TGTGCCAGCAGCGTATCCGGGACTACGAACACCGGGGAGCTGTTTTTT. Translation: CASSVSGTTNTGELFF.

This chain uses TRBV7-9 with TRBJ1-4, with 8 bases fitting TRBD1. This CDR3 comprises 14 residues. The junction had 7 bases not matched to a gene; V was cut back by 5 bases and J by 8 bases. Germline CDR1 reads SEHNR; CDR2 reads FQNEAQ (reference sequence). CDR3 in amino acids: CASSRGTGGEKLFF. As DNA, the CDR3 is TGTGCCAGCAGCCGAGGGACAGGTGGGGAAAAACTGTTTTTT.

A few counts support this clone. The chain has TRBV28 and TRBJ2-3, with 13 bases lining up with TRBD2. The CDR3 consists of 20 residues. Trimming removed 2 bases from V and 3 bases from J; junction bases left unmatched: 14. Germline V gives CDR1 MDHEN, CDR2 SYDVKM. The CDR3 DNA reads TGTGCCAGCAGTTTACTCAAATACAGGACTAGCGGGAGTAAGACAGATACGCAGTATTTT. It specifies CASSLLKYRTSGSKTDTQYF.

The J gene is TRBJ2-7, the V gene TRBV20-1, with D maybe TRBD1 (6 bases). The CDR3 runs 11 residues. Trimming pared 6 bases from V and 5 bases from J, leaving 11 bases between. The germline gives CDR1 DFQATT, CDR2 SNEGSKA (reference sequence). The DNA for the CDR3 is TGCAGTGCGGGTACAGGGAACGAGCAGTACTTC. Its translation is CSAGTGNEQYF.